One TCR beta chain is described in this entry. This CDR3 spans 15 amino acids. Trimming removed 1 base from V and 2 bases from J; junction bases left unmatched: 5. Germline V gives CDR1 SGHNT, CDR2 YYREEE (reference sequence). Sequencing was performed with immunoSEQ multiplex PCR; in TCRdb, only in-frame clones are kept and a portion is missing. The table includes 110,000 to 150,000 clones, around four fifths detected once. These data originate in a study of blood T cell repertoires in COVID-19. Enrolled through a virtual design, the participants were between about 18 and 89 years of age and came from about two dozen US areas.

The sequence derives from a woman aged 40 to 50 who had recovered from COVID-19. The sample consisted of PBMCs or T cells enriched from blood (not recorded which). J is TRBJ2-5 and V is TRBV5-4; 7 positions match TRBD2. The CDR3 coding sequence is TGTGCCAGCAGCTTGATCACGGGAGGACAAGAGACCCAGTACTTC. Its protein is CASSLITGGQETQYF.